This passage covers 25 T cell receptor beta chains from one sample sequenced in a study of shared clonotypes between healthy human individuals. TCRdb keeps only in-frame clones here, not all; method: immunoSEQ multiplex PCR. Of roughly 1,100,000 clones in the sample, around 74% were seen once. The material sequenced was memory CD4+ T cells sorted from blood. The subset is: CD45RA-negative fraction. These TCRs come from a man younger than 30 in good health.

The V call is TRBV7-2, the J call TRBJ2-5; 7 bases are a match to TRBD1. The CDR3 loop spans 15 amino acids. In germline, CDR1 is SGHTA, CDR2 FQGNSA. Unmatched junction bases numbered 9, after V lost 3 bases and J lost 5 bases. CDR3 nucleotide sequence: TGTGCCAGCAGCTTCTTTAGGGGGCAGGGGGAGACCCAGTACTTC. This translates into CASSFFRGQGETQYF.

V gene TRBV9 combines with J gene TRBJ2-3; no reliable D call. Germline CDR1 and CDR2: SGDLS and YYNGEE. The CDR3 consists of 17 residues. V was pared by 0 bases and J by 4 bases, with 18 bases between. DNA for the CDR3: TGTGCCAGCAGCGTAGAGGTGGATCGAGCAATCGCAGATACGCAGTATTTT. Amino acid sequence: CASSVEVDRAIADTQYF.

The CDR3 DNA reads as TGTGCCAGTAGTATAGACAGGGGGGGCCATAAGACCCAGTACTTC. Its protein is CASSIDRGGHKTQYF. The chain is built from TRBV19 and TRBJ2-5; perhaps D is TRBD1 or TRBD2 (7 bases each). Germline V gene data show CDR1 as LNHDA and CDR2 as SQIVND (reference sequence). The V end lost 0 bases, the J end lost 6 bases, and 14 bases lay between the germline ends. This CDR3 is 15 amino acids long.

The rearrangement joins TRBV7-9 to TRBJ1-3; no firm D call. The CDR3 consists of 14 residues. Trimming took 3 bases from V and 0 from J, leaving 6 bases between them. From germline, CDR1 is SEHNR and CDR2 FQNEAQ (reference sequence). The DNA for the CDR3 is TGTGCCAGCAGCTTCGAGAGCTCTGGAAACACCATATATTTT. Encoded protein: CASSFESSGNTIYF.

This clone was recorded a few times. Other DNA sequences from this sample encode an identical CDR3 as well. The V call is TRBV12-5, the J call TRBJ2-2; perhaps TRBD1 as D (5 bases). CDR1 LGHNT and CDR2 FRNRAP come from the germline V gene. This CDR3 comprises 14 residues. V was trimmed by 6 bases and J by 2 bases, leaving 10 bases between them. CDR3: CASGRDRNTGELFF. The CDR3 bases are TGTGCTAGTGGCCGCGACAGAAACACCGGGGAGCTGTTTTTT. Full variable domain (rest looked up from reference TRBV12-5 and TRBJ2-2): DARVTQTPRHKVTEMGQEVTMRCQPILGHNTVFWYRQTMMQGLELLAYFRNRAPLDDSGMPKDRFSAEMPDATLATLKIQPSEPRDSAVYFCASGRDRNTGELFFGEGSRLTVL.

The rearrangement links TRBV5-1 to TRBJ1-1, with D hard to call. The V end lost 0 bases, the J end lost 5 bases, and 14 bases lay between the germline ends. Per the germline V gene, CDR1 is SGHRS and CDR2 is YFSETQ. CDR3 size: 15 residues. This CDR3 is CASSLAGGRSTEAFF. CDR3 sequence (DNA): TGCGCCAGCAGCTTGGCCGGTGGGCGTTCGACTGAAGCTTTCTTT.

The chain couples TRBV4-3 to TRBJ2-5; 9 nucleotides align to TRBD1. The CDR3 runs 13 residues. CDR1 is LGHNA and CDR2 is YSLEER in the germline V gene. With V trimmed by 1 base and J by 11 bases, 5 bases remained unmatched. The CDR3 bases are TGCGCCAGCAGCCAAGCCAGACAGGGGGAGCAGTACTTC. This translates into CASSQARQGEQYF.

The chain links TRBV10-3 to TRBJ1-2; D perhaps matches TRBD1 (5 bases). This CDR3 contains 12 residues. The germline CDR1 and CDR2 sequences are ENHRY and SYGVKD. The ends were cut back, 4 bases at V and 8 bases at J, with 11 bases in the middle. The CDR3: CAISGGGAGYTF. The CDR3 DNA sequence: TGTGCCATCAGTGGGGGGGGTGCGGGCTACACCTTC.

This clone came up many times. The chain's CDR3 is CASSQRQTSTDTQYF. DNA for the CDR3: TGTGCCAGCAGCCAGAGACAGACTAGCACAGATACGCAGTATTTT. This chain connects TRBV2 to TRBJ2-3, with D possibly matching TRBD1 (5 bases). The CDR3 covers 15 residues. CDR1 and CDR2 from the germline V gene are SNHLY and FYNNEI. The V end lost 6 bases, the J end lost 0 bases, and 13 bases lay between the germline ends.

This chain uses TRBV7-8 with TRBJ1-5, with D tentatively TRBD1 (5 bases). Looked up from germline, CDR1 is SGHVS and CDR2 is FQNEAQ. V shed 7 bases and J shed 2 bases, with 18 bases lying between them. CDR3 length equals 16 residues. This chain's CDR3 is CASIEGTLGGNQPQHF. Here the CDR3 DNA reads TGTGCCAGCATTGAAGGGACCTTGGGCGGCAATCAGCCCCAGCATTTT.

V is TRBV2 and J is TRBJ2-3; tentatively, D is TRBD2 (6 bases). The CDR3 is made up of 15 amino acids. The V end was cut by 3 bases, the J end by 4 bases, with 14 bases between. From germline, CDR1 is SNHLY and CDR2 FYNNEI. The DNA of the CDR3 is TGTGCCAGCAGTGATTGGGGGGATTCTGCAGATACGCAGTATTTT. Translating it yields CASSDWGDSADTQYF.

This sequence joins TRBV5-4 and TRBJ1-4; TRBD1 agrees at 11 bases. Germline V gene sequence: CDR1 SGHNT, CDR2 YYREEE (reference sequence). Trimming at V came to 4 bases and at J to 8 bases, leaving 7 bases not matched to a gene. The CDR3 spans 15 residues. In nucleotides, the CDR3 is TGTGCCAGCAGCAGCGGACAGGGGGCGCGGGAAAAACTGTTTTTT. This translates into CASSSGQGAREKLFF.

This rearrangement joins TRBV7-9 to TRBJ1-1, with a weak D call TRBD1 (6 bases). Deletions cut 2 bases from V and 4 bases from J, with 11 bases between. This CDR3 comprises 14 residues. The germline gives CDR1 SEHNR, CDR2 FQNEAQ (reference sequence). CDR3 coding DNA: TGTGCCAGCAGCTTATCCAGGGGAGGCACTGAAGCTTTCTTT. Translating it yields CASSLSRGGTEAFF.

The rearrangement joins TRBV5-4 to TRBJ2-5; TRBD2 might be the D (5 bases). Germline CDR1 is SGHNT and CDR2 is YYREEE (reference sequence). V was cut by 2 bases and J by 2 bases, with 13 bases left in between. This CDR3 region has 15 residues. This CDR3 is CASSFGLAGQETQYF. CDR3 nucleotide sequence: TGTGCCAGCAGCTTTGGACTGGCTGGTCAAGAGACCCAGTACTTC. Filled out from reference TRBV5-4 and TRBJ2-5, the complete variable domain reads ETGVTQSPTHLIKTRGQQVTLRCSSQSGHNTVSWYQQALGQGPQFIFQYYREEENGRGNFPPRFSGLQFPNYSSELNVNALELDDSALYLCASSFGLAGQETQYFGPGTRLLVL.

The CDR3 DNA sequence: TGTGCCAGCAGTTTGGTGGCCGGAGAGGGGCCCCTGGAGCAGTACTTC. Protein product: CASSLVAGEGPLEQYF. V and J are TRBV27 and TRBJ2-7; D is perhaps TRBD1 or TRBD2 (5 bases each). Trimming left V 3 bases short and J 7 bases short, with 22 bases between. The CDR3 covers 16 residues. CDR1 and CDR2 from the germline V gene are MNHEY and SMNVEV (reference sequence).

This clone was counted only a few times. V is TRBV30 and J is TRBJ1-5; D is unresolved. This CDR3 is 15 amino acids long. V lost 1 base to trimming and J lost 2 bases, with 12 bases between them. Germline V gene lookup returns CDR1 GTSNPN and CDR2 SVGIG (reference sequence). CDR3 bases: TGTGCCTGGAGTGCGGGGAGCGGGGGCAATCAGCCCCAGCATTTT. Protein product: CAWSAGSGGNQPQHF.

This clone has just one count. V is TRBV5-4 and J is TRBJ2-7; D possibly corresponds to TRBD2 (5 bases). V was pared by 4 bases and J by 7 bases, with 18 bases between. The CDR3 has 14 amino acids. Germline CDR1 and CDR2: SGHNT and YYREEE (reference sequence). CDR3 DNA sequence: TGTGCCAGCAGCCTCGGACTTGGGCTGGGGGAGCAGTACTTC. Amino acids: CASSLGLGLGEQYF.

The rearrangement links TRBV7-9 to TRBJ1-1; D might be TRBD1 (6 bases). Germline CDR1 SEHNR, CDR2 FQNEAQ (reference sequence). The CDR3 has 14 amino acids. Trimming took off 0 bases at V and 4 bases at J, with 9 bases between the two ends. The CDR3 DNA sequence: TGTGCCAGCAGCTTAGCCCCACAGGGCACTGAAGCTTTCTTT. Its protein is CASSLAPQGTEAFF.

This sequence joins TRBV25-1 and TRBJ1-6, with 7 bases lining up with TRBD1. Trimming removed 7 bases from V and 3 bases from J; junction bases left unmatched: 6. The CDR3 extends over 15 amino acids. The V gene's germline CDR1 is MGHDK and CDR2 SYGVNS. The CDR3 sequence is CASTRGQNYNSPLHF. Written as DNA, the CDR3 is TGTGCCAGCACCCGGGGACAGAACTATAATTCACCCCTCCACTTT.

This clone was counted between two and nine times. This rearrangement joins TRBV27 to TRBJ1-1; 7 bases map to TRBD1. CDR3 size: 15 residues. Germline V gene data show CDR1 as MNHEY and CDR2 as SMNVEV (reference sequence). Trimming took 4 bases from V and 4 from J; bases not matched to a gene: 9. The DNA for the CDR3 is TGTGCCAGCAGTTCGGGTGGGCAGGGGGTCACTGAAGCTTTCTTT. This translates into CASSSGGQGVTEAFF.

This clone was found a few times. The rearrangement joins TRBV7-6 to TRBJ2-1, with 8 bases aligning to TRBD2. The ends lost 1 base at V and 5 bases at J; junction bases unmatched: 7. CDR1 SGHVS and CDR2 FNYEAQ come from the germline V gene. This CDR3 spans 16 amino acids. CDR3 loop: CASSLVPGGGDNEQFF. The CDR3 DNA reads TGTGCCAGCAGCTTAGTACCGGGAGGGGGGGACAATGAGCAGTTCTTC. Based on the CDR3 plus reference TRBV7-6 and TRBJ2-1, the full variable domain is GAGVSQSPRYKVTKRGQDVALRCDPISGHVSLYWYRQALGQGPEFLTYFNYEAQQDKSGLPNDRFSAERPEGSISTLTIQRTEQRDSAMYRCASSLVPGGGDNEQFFGPGTRLTVL.

The gene calls are TRBV6-6 and TRBJ2-5; weak D call: TRBD1 (6 bases). V gave up 4 bases and J gave up 11 bases, with 17 bases separating them. CDR1 is MNHNY, CDR2 SVGAGI, per germline (reference sequence). The CDR3 is 13 amino acids. The CDR3: CASSSTQGQGQYF. The CDR3 nucleotides are TGTGCCAGCAGTTCGACCCAGGGGCAGGGGCAGTACTTC.

V and J are TRBV14 and TRBJ1-2; D remains ambiguous. V lost 0 bases to trimming and J lost 5 bases, with 7 bases between them. Looked up from germline, CDR1 is SGHDN and CDR2 is FVKESK. The CDR3 sequence is 13 residues long. The CDR3 sequence is CASSQESWYGYTF. The CDR3 DNA follows: TGTGCCAGCAGCCAAGAATCGTGGTATGGCTACACCTTC.

This clone turned up a few times. V gene TRBV6-4 combines with J gene TRBJ2-3, with D unresolved. CDR1 and CDR2 from the germline V gene are MRHNA and SNTAGT. This CDR3 comprises 13 residues. V lost 5 bases and J 1 base, leaving 7 bases between the germline ends. The CDR3 nucleotides read TGTGCCAGCAGTTCGCAGCGCACAGATACGCAGTATTTT. This gives the protein CASSSQRTDTQYF.

The chain uses TRBV9 and TRBJ1-4, with 7 bases lining up with TRBD1. V lost 4 bases, J lost 4 bases, and 13 bases stayed unmatched. Germline-derived CDR1 and CDR2 are SGDLS and YYNGEE. The CDR3 is 17 residues long. CDR3 sequence: CASSHYSGTAFNEKLFF. DNA for the CDR3: TGTGCCAGCAGCCATTACTCCGGGACAGCCTTTAATGAAAAACTGTTTTTT.